This TCR beta chain derives from a study of cytomegalovirus exposure and HLA in healthy donors. Study observations and caveats: Accurate prediction of most subjects' HLA-A and HLA-B alleles from TCR beta sequences was reported. Presence/absence analyses took donor sequencing depth as roughly uniform.

A note on this clone: The target antigen is unknown.

Primers for the PCR totalled 60 Vbeta and 13 Jbeta. The authors' processing: The authors later counted 70 million to 80 million unique TCR beta chains, about 11 million of them shared. TCRdb's table, derived via immunoSEQ multiplex PCR, lists solely in-frame clones and lacks some. From that table come the V and J calls and clone size; the DNA was used to work out D and trimming. This sample has about 190,000 clones, with about 83% found just once. The CDR3 is 13 residues long. V shed 1 base and J shed 3 bases, with 4 bases lying between them. Germline-derived CDR1 and CDR2 are LGHNA and YNFKEQ. Donors in the study were healthy people who gave bone marrow.

Sequences were obtained from PBMCs. V and J are TRBV4-2 and TRBJ2-1; D unclear. The receptor's source is a middle-aged man in good health and CMV-seropositive. The CDR3, as DNA: TGTGCCAGCAGCCAAGGCAGCTACAATGAGCAGTTCTTC. Its protein product is CASSQGSYNEQFF.